This T cell receptor (beta chain) came from a study of T cells after yellow fever vaccination (dated by TCRdb to between 2018 and 2020). For context, the study as a whole: The SMART-Seq v4 Ultra Low Input RNA kit was used to prepare libraries from fractions with low cell numbers. Bulk TCR alpha and beta repertoires were sequenced longitudinally to track T-cell clones before and after primary and booster YFV17D yellow fever vaccination. Two healthy male donors, one aged 18 to 30 and one aged 30 to 40 years, were included in the cohort. Blood samples were taken at several timepoints before and after primary and secondary immunization, and bulk PBMC replicates and cell subsets were isolated.

The treatment or condition label here, explained by the study, means: live attenuated yellow fever vaccine strain. PBMCs were isolated from peripheral blood using a standard Ficoll-Paque protocol. CD4 and CD8 T-cell fractions were isolated with Dynabeads CD4 and CD8 positive selection kits. TriZol was used to extract RNA from bulk PBMCs, CD4 and CD8 fractions, and dextramer-positive and dextramer-negative fractions. Points on this clonotype: Its antigen is unknown. Per-nucleotide qualities are absent, and no much larger clonotype sits a single base away.

TCR cDNA was made using 5'RACE template switching, a step that added a universal primer site and unique molecular identifiers. Priming for cDNA synthesis came from both the TCR alpha and TCR beta constant segments. Two PCR steps were used to amplify libraries, with sample barcodes and sequencing adapters being added in the second step. Sequencing of the libraries was done on either Illumina HiSeq 2500 (2x100 bp) or NovaSeq (2x150 bp). On the authors' methods: MIGEC was used to demultiplex reads and collapse the reads into UMI consensus sequences, and MiXCR was used for V(D)J alignment. Clonotypes responding to the vaccine were identified with edgeR on replicate PBMC samples, with the criteria of FDR below 0.01 and a log2 fold change above 5 up to day 15. Each bulk clonotype was labeled CD4 or CD8 based on which sequenced repertoire, CD4 or CD8, contained the clonotype at higher abundance. TCRdb itself trimmed the public reads at Q25 with fastp, ran MiXCR and retained productive beta chains. Each entry is one CDR3 protein sequence, shown with its most common DNA and genes. The V and J calls follow TCRdb's processing rather than the paper's. The table for this sample lists 150,000 or so distinct CDR3 sequences; approximately 6.8% of them were counted only once. Roughly 2.5% of the sample is taken by the ten largest.

The study at large found these results: Because the study included only two donors, the extent to which the findings can be generalized is limited. A small share of clonotypes was detected in both CD4 and CD8 compartments, with the overlap likely arising from convergent recombination. Computational filtering was required because FACS-sorted repertoires could contain abundant contaminating clonotypes from the bulk population. After the booster, most of the clones that had expanded following primary vaccination were detected again (around 95% of CD4 and around nine tenths of CD8), which suggests that memory was broadly maintained. The secondary T-cell response was found to be weaker but faster than the primary response, with a peak reached on day 5 rather than on day 15.

The sequence was collected from a young man who received the YFV17D yellow fever vaccine. This material consisted of CD4+ T cells sorted from PBMCs, taken 5 to 6 days after the first yellow fever vaccination.

The CDR3 has the sequence CSARGDSYEQYF. The DNA reads TGCAGTGCTAGAGGAGACAGCTACGAGCAGTACTTC. Rearrangement joined TRBV20-1 to TRBJ2-7; perhaps TRBD1 is the D gene, with 5 bases matching. The CDR3 starts with the cysteine, ends with the phenylalanine, and has 12 residues. Left in the record is the CDR3 DNA by itself, 36 bases read in frame from the first base. Trimming removed 1 base from V and 3 bases from J, leaving 7 bases between the germline ends. Based on the germline V gene (reference sequence), the CDR1 and CDR2 sequences are DFQATT and SNEGSKA.